The clone carrying this TCR beta chain occurred once. The data are from a study of CD4 and CD8 cells across lung adenocarcinoma regions. The patients had localized lung adenocarcinoma, a non-small cell subtype. Trimming stripped 6 bases from V and 3 bases from J, with 12 bases between. The germline V gene encodes CDR1 SGHTA and CDR2 FQGTGA. CDR3 length: 14 residues. In TCRdb, the PCR reads were re-called with MiXCR into one record per CDR3 protein. The sample holds about 5,500 distinct CDR3 sequences, 50% seen once. The sequence was obtained from a male donor with lung adenocarcinoma. The CD4 and CD8 labels of this study may be unreliable. Source material: CD4+ T cells from the margin of a lung tumor. The V gene is TRBV7-3, the J gene TRBJ2-1; D unclear. The CDR3, as DNA: TGTGCCAGCAGGAAGGACGGATTCTACAATGAGCAGTTCTTC. Its translation is CASRKDGFYNEQFF.